This T cell receptor (beta chain) was profiled in a study of post-analysis software for immune sequencing data (dated by TCRdb to 2015 to 2017). Regarding the research as a whole: The recorded disease courses included relapsing-remitting, secondary progressive and progressive-relapsing multiple sclerosis, and some patients had no subtype annotation. The patient repertoires were set against under 12 previously published healthy control repertoires from donors whose ages ranged from about 6 to 26 years. A subset of samples was prepared in parallel using single-end sample barcoding, then pooled and co-amplified after Illumina adapter ligation.

To demonstrate the VDJtools post-analysis software, the study profiled TCR beta repertoires from the peripheral blood of about 13 young patients with multiple sclerosis. The multiple sclerosis patients were children and adolescents ranging in age from about 6 to 17 years. Beyond this particular receptor, the publication reports: The control group was slightly older than the multiple sclerosis patient group. Direct clustering with F measure showed strong co-clustering of samples prepared in the same batch, prompting a batch-effect correction. Significantly lower normalized Chao1 diversity was found in multiple sclerosis patients than in controls, suggesting substantial peripheral T-cell clonal expansion.

Libraries were constructed by PCR. This sample was sequenced with an Illumina HiSeq 2500. To reduce PCR and sequencing biases, unique molecular identifiers were incorporated into the TCR beta cDNA libraries. Every 1 to 10 million input T cells yielded approximately 500,000 cDNA molecules, meaning each molecule approximated one T cell. The patient libraries were prepared and sequenced using the same protocol as the earlier healthy control dataset. Within a given batch, samples were prepared together, multiplexed and sequenced on the same HiSeq lane. Per the original workflow: Raw barcoded reads were processed with MIGEC, and single-read molecular identifier groups were discarded before consensus assembly and CDR3 extraction. VDJtools was used for post-analysis of the clonotype tables, with diversity normalized by down-sampling every dataset to the smallest sample size. In repertoire overlap clustering, CDR3 amino acid sequences, but not nucleotide sequences, were matched to correct batch-related cross-sample contamination. TCRdb ran its own pipeline on the public reads, namely fastp trimming at Q25 and MiXCR clone calling, and kept in-frame beta chains. Rows with a matching CDR3 protein are joined into one entry that keeps the most common DNA and genes. The V and J calls here are based on TCRdb, not the publication. The sample table records about 200,000 distinct CDR3 sequences; around 30% of these occur just once. Around 3.2% of the sample goes to the ten largest clones.

Worth noting for this clonotype: Its antigen specificity is not known. The sample holds no much larger clone one base away, and base qualities are not on file.

Sequences were obtained from blood. The sequence was collected from a girl aged 2-17 years with multiple sclerosis.

The DNA is TGTGCCAGCAGCTTAGATCTGGGCGGGGGGCCCTCCTACGAGCAGTACTTC. This codes for CASSLDLGGGPSYEQYF. This sequence uses TRBV11-2 and TRBJ2-7, and 8 bases in between align with TRBD2. After removal of 0 bases from V and 0 bases from J, the junction retains 7 bases not matched to a gene. The CDR3 numbers 17 residues from cysteine through phenylalanine. Of the read, only the CDR3 DNA is kept; its 51 bases are in frame from base 1. Sequences SGHAT (CDR1) and FQNNGV (CDR2) are obtained from the germline V gene.